The entry below describes one T cell receptor (beta chain). The antigen is unknown. These data come from a study of OX40 agonist ivuxolimab in advanced cancers. The method was immunoSEQ multiplex PCR; TCRdb's version includes in-frame clones alone and lacks a portion of them. Here the sample spans over 80,000 clones, about 90% being singletons. Points from the study as a whole: Expanded peripheral T-cell antigen specificity went undetermined.

Germline assignment: CDR1 LNHDA and CDR2 SQIVND (reference sequence). V lost 6 bases and J lost 7, with 12 bases in between. The CDR3 covers 12 residues. V usage is TRBV19 and J usage is TRBJ1-2; D is unresolved. The receptor's source is an adult with an advanced solid tumor such as melanoma, head and neck, liver or kidney cancer. The sample in question was CD4+ or CD8+ T cells sorted from blood, obtained in a trial of the OX40 agonist ivuxolimab. The CDR3 DNA reads TGTGCCAGTAGCCTCGACCTGTCTGGCTACACCTTC. It yields the protein CASSLDLSGYTF. Together with reference TRBV19 and TRBJ1-2, the CDR3 gives the full variable domain: DGGITQSPKYLFRKEGQNVTLSCEQNLNHDAMYWYRQDPGQGLRLIYYSQIVNDFQKGDIAEGYSVSREKKESFPLTVTSAQKNPTAFYLCASSLDLSGYTFGSGTRLTVV.